These 3 T cell receptor beta chains came from one sample sequenced in a study of blood T cell repertoires in COVID-19. Profiling relied on immunoSEQ multiplex PCR, and the TCRdb table lists in-frame clones only, not all of them. Of roughly 220,000 clones in the sample, approximately 83% are singletons; the top ten hold under 1.5%. Sequencing was performed on PBMCs or T cells enriched from blood (not recorded which). All receptors come from a woman between 40 and 50 years old with acute COVID-19.

This chain joins TRBV13 and TRBJ2-1, with 13 bases fitting TRBD2. The CDR3 covers 14 residues. The germline gives CDR1 PRHDT, CDR2 FYEKMQ (reference sequence). With 6 bases clipped from V and 9 bases from J, the junction kept 5 bases outside the gene matches. The CDR3 here is CASRALAGGTEQFF. CDR3 nucleotides: TGTGCCAGCAGAGCACTAGCGGGAGGGACTGAGCAGTTCTTC.

The chain has TRBV7-8 and TRBJ2-3, with D unresolved. The CDR3 is 13 residues long. Germline CDR1 reads SGHVS; CDR2 reads FQNEAQ. V was pared by 3 bases and J by 4 bases, with 8 bases between. In DNA, the CDR3 is TGTGCCAGCAGCTTCCTACTCGCAGATACGCAGTATTTT. Translating it yields CASSFLLADTQYF. Variable domain in full (rest from reference TRBV7-8 and TRBJ2-3): GAGVSQSPRYKVAKRGQDVALRCDPISGHVSLFWYQQALGQGPEFLTYFQNEAQLDKSGLPSDRFFAERPEGSVSTLKIQRTQQEDSAVYLCASSFLLADTQYFGPGTRLTVL.

The chain couples TRBV5-1 to TRBJ2-6; 7 nucleotides match TRBD1. Germline CDR1 reads SGHRS; CDR2 reads YFSETQ. This CDR3 has 15 residues. Trimming at V came to 1 base and at J to 2 bases, leaving 0 bases not matched to a gene. The CDR3 reads CASSLQGAGANVLTF. The CDR3 DNA reads as TGCGCCAGCAGCTTGCAGGGGGCTGGGGCCAACGTCCTGACTTTC.